This record covers a single TCR beta chain. Its specificity is not known. UMIs containing a 6-nucleotide sample barcode were added via template switching. Both the TCRalpha cDNA and the TCRbeta cDNA were taken through two nested PCRs, lasting around 15 and 9 cycles. TCRdb re-called the 5' RACE reads, yielding one record per CDR3 amino acid sequence without DNA. There are some 450,000 distinct CDR3 sequences in the sample, with approximately 2.4% held by the top ten. CDR3 size: 17 residues. CDR1 is SGHRS and CDR2 is YFSETQ in the germline V gene. The source of the sample is a study of monozygotic twins with inflammatory bowel disease. Study-wide findings and caveats: For repertoire similarity, concordant twins did not differ from discordant twins, possibly because power was limited. Varied immunosuppressive treatments among patients may have increased repertoire variability.

The TCR sequence derives from a human donor with ulcerative colitis or Crohn's disease, or a healthy co-twin of an affected twin (not recorded which). Input material: blood. The chain combines TRBV5-1 with TRBJ2-3; absent DNA, TCRdb's TRBD2 call cannot be checked. This CDR3 is CASSPLTSGGNTDTQYF.